The rows below give T cell receptor beta chains drawn from one sample of a study of blood T cell repertoires in COVID-19. The assay was immunoSEQ multiplex PCR, and TCRdb's table has in-frame clones only and misses some. The sample comprises 250,000 or so clones, roughly nine tenths of which are singletons, and approximately 1.2% rests with the top ten. The sequencing sample was made of PBMCs or T cells enriched from blood (not recorded which). These receptors all stem from a human donor in a cohort exposed to, infected with or recovered from COVID-19 (not recorded which). The donor label of this sample is uncertain. CDR3s include the opening cysteine and the closing phenylalanine or tryptophan. D genes are given only for firm matches. Expanded clones are given a class, and other clones once, few, many or no size at all.

TRBV7-9	TRBJ2-7	16	TRBD1	once	TGTGCCAGCAGCTATTATCCGGGACAGGGGAGCCACGAGCAGTACTTC	CASSYYPGQGSHEQYF
TRBV7-3	TRBJ2-2	15	TRBD2	NA	TGTGCCAGCAGCCCGACTAGCCCCAAAACCGGGGAGCTGTTTTTT	CASSPTSPKTGELFF
TRBV9	TRBJ2-2	13	NA	NA	TGTGCCAGCAGCCGGTCGAACACCGGGGAGCTGTTTTTT	CASSRSNTGELFF
TRBV9	TRBJ2-3	15	TRBD2	NA	TGTGCCAGCAGCGTAGATCCTAGCGGGGCAGATACGCAGTATTTT	CASSVDPSGADTQYF
TRBV27	TRBJ2-3	15	TRBD1	NA	TGTGCCAGCAGTCTTGGACAGGTACGAGGAGATACGCAGTATTTT	CASSLGQVRGDTQYF
TRBV2	TRBJ2-7	13	NA	NA	TGTGCCAGCAGTCGGCAGGGGATCTACGAGCAGTACTTC	CASSRQGIYEQYF
TRBV6-4	TRBJ1-6	17	NA	NA	TGTGCCAGCAGTGCCGTCAGGGATTTCTCCTATAATTCACCCCTCCACTTT	CASSAVRDFSYNSPLHF
TRBV5-6	TRBJ1-5	16	NA	NA	TGTGCCAGCAGCTTGTGGGGAGGGAATAGCAATCAGCCCCAGCATTTT	CASSLWGGNSNQPQHF
TRBV7-8	TRBJ2-5	15	TRBD2	NA	TGTGCCAGCAGCCGAGAGAGCGGGGGGGCAGAGACCCAGTACTTC	CASSRESGGAETQYF
TRBV27	TRBJ2-3	14	NA	NA	TGTGCCAGCAGCGTCGGACTAAGCACAGATACGCAGTATTTT	CASSVGLSTDTQYF
TRBV30	TRBJ1-2	14	NA	NA	TGTGCCTGGACCTCCGGGAGGGTTGATGGGGGCTACACCTTC	CAWTSGRVDGGYTF
TRBV5-1	TRBJ2-2	16	NA	NA	TGCGCCAGCAGCTTGAGAACAGATAGGAACACCGGGGAGCTGTTTTTT	CASSLRTDRNTGELFF
TRBV19	TRBJ1-1	14	TRBD1	NA	TGTGCCAGTACTGGGACAGCCAGAGGCACTGAAGCTTTCTTT	CASTGTARGTEAFF
TRBV27	TRBJ1-2	13	NA	NA	TGTGCCAGCAGTTTCCCAGGGGCCAATGGCTACACCTTC	CASSFPGANGYTF
TRBV27	TRBJ2-3	13	NA	NA	TGTGCCAGCAGTTTACTCGGCACAGATACGCAGTATTTT	CASSLLGTDTQYF
TRBV5-4	TRBJ1-5	14	NA	NA	TGTGCCAGCAGCTTACAGGGATCCAATCAGCCCCAGCATTTT	CASSLQGSNQPQHF
TRBV18	TRBJ2-1	16	TRBD1	NA	TGTGCCAGCTCACCAATACAGGGGGGCCTACAGAATGAGCAGTTCTTC	CASSPIQGGLQNEQFF
TRBV7-2	TRBJ1-6	18	NA	NA	TGTGCCAGCAGCTTAGTCGGGGGACGGCGGTCCTATAATTCACCCCTCCACTTT	CASSLVGGRRSYNSPLHF
TRBV2	TRBJ2-2	15	NA	NA	TGTGCCGGGGGCCTTGAGATCCCGAACACCGGGGAGCTGTTTTTT	CAGGLEIPNTGELFF
TRBV20-1	TRBJ2-7	12	NA	NA	TGCAGTGCTAGTTCCGTATCCTACGAGCAGTACTTC	CSASSVSYEQYF
TRBV4-1	TRBJ1-2	18	TRBD1	once	TGCGCCAGCAGCCAAGGGGTGGCACGGGACAGGGGTACCTATGGCTACACCTTC	CASSQGVARDRGTYGYTF
TRBV9	TRBJ1-5	14	TRBD1	few	TGTGCCAGCAGCGTCTCAGGGGGTAGTCAGCCCCAGCATTTT	CASSVSGGSQPQHF
TRBV5-4	TRBJ1-2	13	NA	NA	TGTGCCAGCAGCCCCGGGACTCTCGGTGGCTACACCTTC	CASSPGTLGGYTF
TRBV7-9	TRBJ2-2	14	NA	once	TGTGCCAGCAGCGCGGGACGAGACACCGGGGAGCTGTTTTTT	CASSAGRDTGELFF
TRBV5-4	TRBJ2-3	15	NA	once	TGTGCCAGCAGCTTGGGAGCGGGTAGCACAGATACGCAGTATTTT	CASSLGAGSTDTQYF
TRBV2	TRBJ1-1	13	NA	few	TGTGCCAGCTGGGCCCGGGGTAACACTGAAGCTTTCTTT	CASWARGNTEAFF
TRBV27	TRBJ2-1	16	TRBD2	NA	TGTGCCAGCATCGGCGGGAGCGGTTACTCCTACAATGAGCAGTTCTTC	CASIGGSGYSYNEQFF
TRBV2	TRBJ1-1	13	NA	once	TGTGCCAGCAAAGGGGTAGTCAACACTGAAGCTTTCTTT	CASKGVVNTEAFF
TRBV30	TRBJ2-7	12	TRBD2	few	TGTGCCTGGAGACTAGCGGGGCGCGAGCAGTACTTC	CAWRLAGREQYF
TRBV7-9	TRBJ2-1	19	TRBD1	NA	TGTGCCAGCAGCTCCCTAAGCAGGACAGGGGGCCATTCTTACAATGAGCAGTTCTTC	CASSSLSRTGGHSYNEQFF
TRBV6-6	TRBJ1-2	12	NA	NA	TGTGCCACCGAGGGGGGGGACTATGGCTACACCTTC	CATEGGDYGYTF
TRBV6-5	TRBJ2-2	15	NA	few	TGTGCCAGCACTAAGGGACAACCGAACACCGGGGAGCTGTTTTTT	CASTKGQPNTGELFF
TRBV10-3	TRBJ1-2	12	NA	NA	TGTGCCATCAGTCCGGGTAACTATGGCTACACCTTC	CAISPGNYGYTF
TRBV19	TRBJ2-3	12	NA	NA	TGTGCCAGTAGTATCGAGCGGGATACGCAGTATTTT	CASSIERDTQYF
TRBV30	TRBJ1-2	15	TRBD1	NA	TGTGCCTTACTCTGGGTAGGGGGCTTCGACTATGGCTACACCTTC	CALLWVGGFDYGYTF
TRBV3-1/TRBV3-2	TRBJ2-7	11	NA	NA	TGTGCCAGCAGCCACGGGAACGAGCAGTACTTC	CASSHGNEQYF
TRBV27	TRBJ1-5	14	NA	NA	TGTGCCAGCCGGACAATCTTTAGCAATCAGCCCCAGCATTTT	CASRTIFSNQPQHF
TRBV4-1	TRBJ1-1	13	NA	NA	TGCGCCAGCAGCCAGGCCCAGATACCTGAAGCTTTCTTT	CASSQAQIPEAFF
TRBV11-2	TRBJ2-3	16	TRBD1	NA	TGTGCCAGCAGCTTAGATCTGAGGGGGCGGTCAGATACGCAGTATTTT	CASSLDLRGRSDTQYF
TRBV6-5	TRBJ1-2	15	TRBD1	NA	TGTGCCAGTACCTCCCAACCAGGGGGCAAGGGGGGCTACACCTTC	CASTSQPGGKGGYTF
TRBV5-4	TRBJ2-3	14	NA	NA	TGTGCCAGCAGCTTGAGGGCGGGTAAGGATACGCAGTATTTT	CASSLRAGKDTQYF
TRBV7-8	TRBJ1-3	15	NA	NA	TGTGCCAGCAGCTCTTCTCAGGGGAAGGGAAACACCATATATTTT	CASSSSQGKGNTIYF
TRBV9	TRBJ1-1	14	NA	NA	TGTGCCAGCAGCTTCCAAGGGGCGAACACTGAAGCTTTCTTT	CASSFQGANTEAFF
TRBV12-3/TRBV12-4	TRBJ1-1	13	NA	NA	TGTGCCAGCAGTTTACAGGTGAACACTGAAGCTTTCTTT	CASSLQVNTEAFF
TRBV5-4	TRBJ2-3	17	TRBD2	NA	TGTGCCAGCAGCTTGAATTTACTAGCGGGGGCTTGGGATACGCAGTATTTT	CASSLNLLAGAWDTQYF
TRBV7-9	TRBJ2-3	18	TRBD2	NA	TGTGCCAGCAGCCCCGCCCTTGGGCGACTAGCGGGGGCAGATACGCAGTATTTT	CASSPALGRLAGADTQYF
TRBV9	TRBJ2-5	16	NA	NA	TGTGCCAGCAGCGTACGGGGGGGACAGGGAAAAGAGACCCAGTACTTC	CASSVRGGQGKETQYF